This TCR beta chain was sequenced for a study of HIV-infected children after antiretroviral therapy interruption. This sample's treatment: PENTA 11 planned treatment interruption arm or continuous ART arm. This CDR3 is built from 16 residues. Trimming took off 1 base at V and 0 bases at J, with 10 bases between the two ends. CDR1 and CDR2 (germline): LNHNV, YYDKDF (reference sequence). The TCR library was built from RNA with a 3' RACE protocol and unique molecular identifiers. One entry per CDR3 protein results from TCRdb running MiXCR on the 3' RACE reads. Here the sample spans about 89,000 distinct CDR3 sequences, roughly 6.7% being singletons.

The receptor comes from a pool of human donors with HIV. This specimen consisted of CD45RA+ CD4+ T cells from PBMCs, pooled from several time points, obtained from a donor given antiretroviral therapy, either interrupted or continuous. Subset specified: naive CD4+ CD45RA+ CD45RO- T cells. V and J are TRBV15 and TRBJ2-4; D uncertain. Here the CDR3 DNA reads TGTGCCACCAGCAGAGTCCGAGGCCTAGCCAAAAACATTCAGTACTTC. Translating it yields CATSRVRGLAKNIQYF.